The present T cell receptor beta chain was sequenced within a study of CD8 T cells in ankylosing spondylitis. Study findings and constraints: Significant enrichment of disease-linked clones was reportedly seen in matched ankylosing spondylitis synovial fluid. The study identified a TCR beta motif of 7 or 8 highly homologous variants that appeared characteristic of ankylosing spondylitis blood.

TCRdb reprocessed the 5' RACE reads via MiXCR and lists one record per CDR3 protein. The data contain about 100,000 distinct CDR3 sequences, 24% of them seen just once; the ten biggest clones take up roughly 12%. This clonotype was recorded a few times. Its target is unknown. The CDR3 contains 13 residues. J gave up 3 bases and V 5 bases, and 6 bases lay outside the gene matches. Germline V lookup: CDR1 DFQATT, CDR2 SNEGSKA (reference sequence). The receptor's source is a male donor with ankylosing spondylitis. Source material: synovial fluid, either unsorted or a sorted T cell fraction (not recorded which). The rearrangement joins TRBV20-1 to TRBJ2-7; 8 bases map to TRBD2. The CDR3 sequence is CSASGLVDYEQYF. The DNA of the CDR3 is TGCAGTGCTTCGGGACTAGTGGACTACGAGCAGTACTTC.